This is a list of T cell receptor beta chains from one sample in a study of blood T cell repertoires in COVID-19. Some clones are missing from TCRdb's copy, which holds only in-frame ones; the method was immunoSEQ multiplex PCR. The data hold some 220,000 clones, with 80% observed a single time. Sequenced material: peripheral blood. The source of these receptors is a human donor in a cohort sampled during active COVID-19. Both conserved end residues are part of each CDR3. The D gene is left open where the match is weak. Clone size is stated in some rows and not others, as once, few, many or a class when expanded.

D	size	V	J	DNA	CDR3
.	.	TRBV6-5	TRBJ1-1	TGTGCCAGCAGGCGGGGGGTGAACACTGAAGCTTTCTTT	CASRRGVNTEAFF
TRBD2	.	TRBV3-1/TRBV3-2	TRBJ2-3	TGTGCCAGCACCGGGACTAGCGGAACTAGCACAGATACGCAGTATTTT	CASTGTSGTSTDTQYF
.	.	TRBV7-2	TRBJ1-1	TGTGCCAGCAGCTTTTCCCCCTCAAGCTACACTGAAGCTTTCTTT	CASSFSPSSYTEAFF
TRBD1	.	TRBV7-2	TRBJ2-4	TGTGCCAGCAGCTTCGTAGGAGGACAGGGGTCCATAGATGAGTACTTC	CASSFVGGQGSIDEYF
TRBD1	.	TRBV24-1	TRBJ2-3	TGTGCCACCAGTGATGACCCGGGACAGGGCACAGATACGCAGTATTTT	CATSDDPGQGTDTQYF
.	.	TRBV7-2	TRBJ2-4	TGTGCCAGCAGCGCAGCCGGGGGAAACATTCAGTACTTC	CASSAAGGNIQYF
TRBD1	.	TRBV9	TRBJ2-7	TGTGCCAGCAGCTTTCACAGGGGAGAGGAGTACGAGCAGTACTTC	CASSFHRGEEYEQYF
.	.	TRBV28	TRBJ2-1	TGTGCCAGCAGTTTGGCAGGGAACCACAATGAGCAGTTCTTC	CASSLAGNHNEQFF
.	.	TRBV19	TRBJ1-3	TGTGCCAGTAGAGCTGACAGATCCTCTGGAAACACCATATATTTT	CASRADRSSGNTIYF
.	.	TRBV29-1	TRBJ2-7	TGCAGCGTTGATAGGCGGGATGGAGAGCAGTACTTC	CSVDRRDGEQYF
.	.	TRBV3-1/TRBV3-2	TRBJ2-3	TGTGCCAGCAGCCAAGTGGGGCCACCCACAGATACGCAGTATTTT	CASSQVGPPTDTQYF
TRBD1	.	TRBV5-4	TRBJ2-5	TGTGCCAGCAGCTTGGCAGTAGGACAGGGGGGAGAGACCCAGTACTTC	CASSLAVGQGGETQYF
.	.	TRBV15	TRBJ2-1	TGTGCCACCAGCAGAGAACGGTGGAATGAGCAGTTCTTC	CATSRERWNEQFF
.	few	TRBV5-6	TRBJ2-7	TGTGCCAGCAGTCCAGGGTTCTCCTACGAGCAGTACTTC	CASSPGFSYEQYF
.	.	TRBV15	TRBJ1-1	TGTGCCACCAGCAGAGATGGAGGGTCTCCCGCTTTCTTT	CATSRDGGSPAFF
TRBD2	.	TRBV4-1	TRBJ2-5	TGCGCCAGCAGCCAAGATGAGCTAGCGGTGGGGACCCAGTACTTC	CASSQDELAVGTQYF
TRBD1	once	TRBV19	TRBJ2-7	TGTGCCAGTAGGGACAGGGGGAGGCACGAGCAGTACTTC	CASRDRGRHEQYF
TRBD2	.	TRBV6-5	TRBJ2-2	TGTGCCAGCAGTTGGCGCGGGGGATCGGCCGGGGAGCTGTTTTTT	CASSWRGGSAGELFF
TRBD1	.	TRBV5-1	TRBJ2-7	TGCGCCAGCAGCTTGGTGGGACAGCACTACGAGCAGTACTTC	CASSLVGQHYEQYF
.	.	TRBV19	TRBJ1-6	TGTGCCAGTAGTATCCCCGCAGGATCTGCCTCCTATAATTCACCCCTCCACTTT	CASSIPAGSASYNSPLHF
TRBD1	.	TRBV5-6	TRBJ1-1	TGTGCCAGCAGCAAAGACAGGGGCGCTGAAGCTTTCTTT	CASSKDRGAEAFF
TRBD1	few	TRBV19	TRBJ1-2	TGTGCCAGTAGTCCCCCCGGACAGGGAGGCACTAACTATGGCTACACCTTC	CASSPPGQGGTNYGYTF
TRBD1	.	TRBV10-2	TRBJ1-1	TGCGCCAGCAGTGACCCGGGACAGAAGAACACTGAAGCTTTCTTT	CASSDPGQKNTEAFF
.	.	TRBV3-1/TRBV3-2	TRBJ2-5	TGTGCCAGCAGACCGCACAGGGAAGAGACCCAGTACTTC	CASRPHREETQYF
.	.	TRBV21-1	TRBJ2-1	TGTGCCAGCAGCAAAGGTTGGGGAGCGGGAGATGAGAATGAGCAGTTCTTC	CASSKGWGAGDENEQFF
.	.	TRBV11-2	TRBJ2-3	TGTGCCAGCAGCTCTGGGGATTATGCGGGAGATACGCAGTATTTT	CASSSGDYAGDTQYF
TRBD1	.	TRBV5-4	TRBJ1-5	TGTGCCAGCAGCCCCGGACCTTTCGACAGGGAACTCAATCAGCCCCAGCATTTT	CASSPGPFDRELNQPQHF
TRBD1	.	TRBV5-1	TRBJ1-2	TGCGCCAGCAGCCCAACGACAGGGCGCTATGGCTACACCTTC	CASSPTTGRYGYTF
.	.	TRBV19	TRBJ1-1	TGTGCCAGTAGTGCCCTGCGGGGGACTGAAGCTTTCTTT	CASSALRGTEAFF
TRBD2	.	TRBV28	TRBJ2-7	TGTGCCAGCAGTTCTCTAGCGGGAGGGCCCTCACCCGAGCAGTACTTC	CASSSLAGGPSPEQYF
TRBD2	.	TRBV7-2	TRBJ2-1	TGTGCCAGCAGCGGAACGACTAGCGGGGGGCCTTACAATGAGCAGTTCTTC	CASSGTTSGGPYNEQFF
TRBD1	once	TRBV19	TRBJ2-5	TGTGCCAGTAGCGATACCGGGACAGGGTTAGAGACCCAGTACTTC	CASSDTGTGLETQYF
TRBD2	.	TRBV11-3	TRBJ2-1	TGTGCCAGCAGCTTAGCTGGGGGGAGGGCCGGTCTCTACAATGAGCAGTTCTTC	CASSLAGGRAGLYNEQFF
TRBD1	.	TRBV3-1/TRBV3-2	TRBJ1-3	TGTGCCAGCAGCCAGGACAGGGGCGGGAGCTCTGGAAACACCATATATTTT	CASSQDRGGSSGNTIYF
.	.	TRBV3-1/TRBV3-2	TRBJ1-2	TGTGCCAGCAGCCAAACACGGCCTGAGGGTGGCTACACCTTC	CASSQTRPEGGYTF
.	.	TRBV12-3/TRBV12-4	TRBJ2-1	TGTGCCAGCAGCCGCGGGGATGAGCAGTTCTTC	CASSRGDEQFF
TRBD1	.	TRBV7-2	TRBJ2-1	TGTGCCAGCAGCCCGACAGGGGGCGACTCCCAGTACAATGAGCAGTTCTTC	CASSPTGGDSQYNEQFF
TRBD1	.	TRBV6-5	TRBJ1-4	TGTGCCAGCAGTACGGACAGGGGCAAAGAAAAACTGTTTTTT	CASSTDRGKEKLFF
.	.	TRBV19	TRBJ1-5	TGTGCCAGTAGTTCTCCCAGAGGGGACTTGCGACGAGTTTATAGCAATCAGCCCCAGCATTTT	CASSSPRGDLRRVYSNQPQHF
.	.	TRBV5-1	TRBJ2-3	TGCGCCAGCAGCTTCGACAGACCTACGCAGTATTTT	CASSFDRPTQYF
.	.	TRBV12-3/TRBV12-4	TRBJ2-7	TGTGCCAGCCTCTCCCAGCTCGAGGGCGAGCAGTACTTC	CASLSQLEGEQYF
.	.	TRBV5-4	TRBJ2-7	TGTGCCAGCAGCTTGGGCGGTTACGAGCAGTACTTC	CASSLGGYEQYF
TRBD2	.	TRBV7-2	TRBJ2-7	TGTGCCAGCAGCTCGAGCGGGGCAAGCTCCTACGAGCAGTACTTC	CASSSSGASSYEQYF
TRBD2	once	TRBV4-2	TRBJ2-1	TGTGCCAGCAGCCAGGTCGGACTAGCGGGAGGGAGTGAGCAGTTCTTC	CASSQVGLAGGSEQFF
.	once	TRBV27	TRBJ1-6	TGTGCCAGCAGTTCGATACCGGGTCCTACTTCACCCCTCCACTTT	CASSSIPGPTSPLHF
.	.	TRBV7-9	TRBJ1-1	TGTGCCAGCAGCTTACCAGTTGAAGCTTTCTTT	CASSLPVEAFF
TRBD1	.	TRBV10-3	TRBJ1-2	TGTGCCATCAGTGAGTCGAAGGGGGCAGGGGGCTACACCTTC	CAISESKGAGGYTF